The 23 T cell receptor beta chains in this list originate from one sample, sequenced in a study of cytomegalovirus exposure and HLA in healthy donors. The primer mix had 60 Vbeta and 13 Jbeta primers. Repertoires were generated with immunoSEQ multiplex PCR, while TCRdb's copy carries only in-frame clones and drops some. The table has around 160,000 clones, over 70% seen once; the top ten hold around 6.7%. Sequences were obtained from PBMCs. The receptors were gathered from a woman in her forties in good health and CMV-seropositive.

DNA for the CDR3: TGTGCCAGCAGCCCTAGCCCCACAGTAGTAGGACATGAAAAACTGTTTTTT. This gives the protein CASSPSPTVVGHEKLFF. The chain employs TRBV28 and TRBJ1-4; D remains ambiguous. Germline V CDR1 and CDR2: MDHEN, SYDVKM. V dropped 6 bases and J dropped 6 bases, with 23 bases sitting between them. There are 17 residues in the CDR3.

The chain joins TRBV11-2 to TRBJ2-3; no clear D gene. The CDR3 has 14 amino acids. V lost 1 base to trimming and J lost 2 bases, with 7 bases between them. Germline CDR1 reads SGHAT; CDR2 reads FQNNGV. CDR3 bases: TGTGCCAGCAGCTTAGTTCCCATCACAGATACGCAGTATTTT. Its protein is CASSLVPITDTQYF.

This CDR3 is CASSQDQQGFAKNIQYF. The CDR3, as DNA: TGTGCCAGCAGCCAAGATCAACAGGGGTTCGCCAAAAACATTCAGTACTTC. The gene calls are TRBV4-2 and TRBJ2-4, with 7 bases that match TRBD1. V trimming: 0 bases; J trimming: 1 base; junction bases outside the gene matches: 6. CDR1 is LGHNA and CDR2 is YNFKEQ in the germline V gene. This CDR3 contains 17 residues.

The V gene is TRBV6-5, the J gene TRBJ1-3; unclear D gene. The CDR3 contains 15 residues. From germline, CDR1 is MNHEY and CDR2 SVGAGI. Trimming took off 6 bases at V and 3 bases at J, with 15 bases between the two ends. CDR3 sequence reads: CASSRGSGGGNTIYF. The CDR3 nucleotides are TGTGCCAGCAGCCGCGGAAGTGGAGGTGGAAACACCATATATTTT.

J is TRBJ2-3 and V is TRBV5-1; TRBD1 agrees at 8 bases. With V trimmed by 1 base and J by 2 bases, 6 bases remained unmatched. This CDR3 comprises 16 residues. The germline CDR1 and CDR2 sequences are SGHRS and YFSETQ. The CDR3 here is CASSLPTGGNTDTQYF. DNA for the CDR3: TGCGCCAGCAGCTTGCCCACAGGGGGAAACACAGATACGCAGTATTTT.

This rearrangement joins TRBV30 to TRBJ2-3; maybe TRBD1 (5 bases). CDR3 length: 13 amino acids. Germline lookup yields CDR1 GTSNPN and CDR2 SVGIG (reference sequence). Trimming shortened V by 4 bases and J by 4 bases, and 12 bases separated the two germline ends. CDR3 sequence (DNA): TGTGCCTGGACAGGGCGTGTGGCAGATACGCAGTATTTT. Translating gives CAWTGRVADTQYF.

The CDR3 is CAWSRPNTGELFF. The CDR3 nucleotides are TGTGCCTGGAGCAGGCCGAACACCGGGGAGCTGTTTTTT. The gene calls are TRBV30 and TRBJ2-2; no reliable D call. Trimming removed 3 bases from V and 0 bases from J, with 5 bases in between. The CDR3 runs 13 residues. CDR1 and CDR2 (germline): GTSNPN, SVGIG (reference sequence).

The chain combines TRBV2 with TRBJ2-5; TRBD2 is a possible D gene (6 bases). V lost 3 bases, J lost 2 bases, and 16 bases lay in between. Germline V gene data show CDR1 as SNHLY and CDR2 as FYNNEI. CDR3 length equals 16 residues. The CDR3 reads CASSDKGLSRQETQYF. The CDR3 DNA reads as TGTGCCAGCAGTGATAAGGGACTTTCGAGGCAAGAGACCCAGTACTTC.

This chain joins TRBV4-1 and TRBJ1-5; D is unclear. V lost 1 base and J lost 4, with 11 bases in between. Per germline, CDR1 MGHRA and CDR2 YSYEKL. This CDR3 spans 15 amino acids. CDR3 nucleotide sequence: TGCGCCAGCAGCCAAGGGCGGGCAGGTAATCAGCCCCAGCATTTT. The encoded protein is CASSQGRAGNQPQHF.

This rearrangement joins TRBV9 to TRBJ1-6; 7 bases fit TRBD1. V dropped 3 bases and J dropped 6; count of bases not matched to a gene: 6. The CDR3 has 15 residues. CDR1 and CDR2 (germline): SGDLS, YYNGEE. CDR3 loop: CASSEQGQFNSPLHF. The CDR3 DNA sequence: TGTGCCAGCAGCGAGCAGGGACAGTTTAATTCACCCCTCCACTTT.

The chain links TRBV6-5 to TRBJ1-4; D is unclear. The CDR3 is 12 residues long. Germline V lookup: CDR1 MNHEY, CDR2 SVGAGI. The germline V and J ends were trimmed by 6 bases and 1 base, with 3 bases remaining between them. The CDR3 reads CASRQTNEKLFF. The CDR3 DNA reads TGTGCCAGCAGACAAACTAATGAAAAACTGTTTTTT.

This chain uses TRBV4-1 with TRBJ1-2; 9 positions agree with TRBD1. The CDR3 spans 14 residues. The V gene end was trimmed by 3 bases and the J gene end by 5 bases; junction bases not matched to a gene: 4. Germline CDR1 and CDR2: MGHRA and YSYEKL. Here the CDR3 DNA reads TGCGCCAGCAGCCAGCAGGACAGGGGTTATGGCTACACCTTC. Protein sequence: CASSQQDRGYGYTF.

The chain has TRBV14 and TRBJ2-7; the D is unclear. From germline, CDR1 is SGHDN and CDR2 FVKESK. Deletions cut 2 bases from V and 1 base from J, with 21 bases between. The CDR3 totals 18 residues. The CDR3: CASSQLSVTNLNSYEQYF. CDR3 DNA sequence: TGTGCCAGCAGCCAATTGTCGGTGACAAACCTCAATTCCTACGAGCAGTACTTC.

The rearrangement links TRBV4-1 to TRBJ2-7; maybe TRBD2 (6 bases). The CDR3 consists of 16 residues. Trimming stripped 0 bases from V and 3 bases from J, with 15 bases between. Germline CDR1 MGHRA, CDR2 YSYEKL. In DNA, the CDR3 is TGCGCCAGCAGCCAAGATTTAAGGGGCGGGAACTACGAGCAGTACTTC. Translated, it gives CASSQDLRGGNYEQYF.

The CDR3 here is CASSPGQGYGYTF. Written as DNA, the CDR3 is TGTGCCAGCAGTCCAGGACAGGGCTATGGCTACACCTTC. The chain links TRBV28 to TRBJ1-2; 8 bases are a match to TRBD1. J was trimmed by 4 bases and V by 5 bases; bases with no gene match: 3. Germline values: CDR1 MDHEN, CDR2 SYDVKM. The length of the CDR3 is 13 residues.

The chain's CDR3 is CASSHSGGFYNEQFF. CDR3 bases: TGCGCCAGCAGCCATAGCGGGGGGTTCTACAATGAGCAGTTCTTC. The chain has TRBV5-1 and TRBJ2-1; 10 bases agree with TRBD2. V lost 4 bases to trimming and J lost 3 bases; unmatched junction nucleotides: 4. This CDR3 is built from 15 residues. The germline V gene encodes CDR1 SGHRS and CDR2 YFSETQ.

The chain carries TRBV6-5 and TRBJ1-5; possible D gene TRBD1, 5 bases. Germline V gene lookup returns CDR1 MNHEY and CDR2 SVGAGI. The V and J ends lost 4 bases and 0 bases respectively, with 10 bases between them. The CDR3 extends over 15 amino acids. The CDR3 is CASSSGDPSNQPQHF. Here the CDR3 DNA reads TGTGCCAGCAGTTCGGGGGACCCTAGCAATCAGCCCCAGCATTTT.

As DNA, the CDR3 is TGCGCCAGCAGCTTGCTTTTAAGGGGTCACCAGTATGGCTACACCTTC. Encoded protein: CASSLLLRGHQYGYTF. V is TRBV5-1 and J is TRBJ1-2; maybe TRBD1 (5 bases). This CDR3 is 16 amino acids long. V lost 1 base, J lost 5 bases, and 18 bases lay in between. Germline values: CDR1 SGHRS, CDR2 YFSETQ.

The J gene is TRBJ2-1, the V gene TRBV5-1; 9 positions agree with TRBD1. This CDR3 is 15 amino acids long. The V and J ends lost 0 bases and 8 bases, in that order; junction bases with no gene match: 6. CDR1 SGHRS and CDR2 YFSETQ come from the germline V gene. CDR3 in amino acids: CASSLEGTGRDEQFF. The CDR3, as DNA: TGCGCCAGCAGCTTGGAGGGGACAGGGAGGGATGAGCAGTTCTTC.

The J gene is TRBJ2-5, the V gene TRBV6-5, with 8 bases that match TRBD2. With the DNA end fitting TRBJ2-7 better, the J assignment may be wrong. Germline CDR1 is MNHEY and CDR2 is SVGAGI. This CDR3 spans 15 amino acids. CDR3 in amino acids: CASSGRGAGSYEQYF. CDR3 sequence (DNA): TGTGCCAGCAGTGGGCGGGGGGCAGGTTCCTACGAGCAGTACTTC.

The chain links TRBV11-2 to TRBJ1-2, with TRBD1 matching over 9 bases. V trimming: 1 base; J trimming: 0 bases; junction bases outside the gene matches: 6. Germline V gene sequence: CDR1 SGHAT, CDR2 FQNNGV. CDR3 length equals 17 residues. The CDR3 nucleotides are TGTGCCAGCAGCTTAGGTAGGACAGGGGCCTCTAACTATGGCTACACCTTC. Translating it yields CASSLGRTGASNYGYTF.

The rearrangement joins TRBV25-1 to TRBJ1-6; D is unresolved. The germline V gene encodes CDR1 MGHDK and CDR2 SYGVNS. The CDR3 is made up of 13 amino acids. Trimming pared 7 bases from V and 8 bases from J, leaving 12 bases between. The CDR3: CASKRKHDSPLHF. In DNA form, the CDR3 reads TGTGCCAGCAAGCGGAAGCACGATTCACCCCTCCACTTT.

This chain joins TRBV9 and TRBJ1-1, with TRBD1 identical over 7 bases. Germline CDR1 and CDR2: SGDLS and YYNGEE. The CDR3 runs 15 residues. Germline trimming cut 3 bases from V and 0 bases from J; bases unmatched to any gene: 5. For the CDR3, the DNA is TGTGCCAGCAGCGCCCAAGGACAGGTGAACACTGAAGCTTTCTTT. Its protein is CASSAQGQVNTEAFF.